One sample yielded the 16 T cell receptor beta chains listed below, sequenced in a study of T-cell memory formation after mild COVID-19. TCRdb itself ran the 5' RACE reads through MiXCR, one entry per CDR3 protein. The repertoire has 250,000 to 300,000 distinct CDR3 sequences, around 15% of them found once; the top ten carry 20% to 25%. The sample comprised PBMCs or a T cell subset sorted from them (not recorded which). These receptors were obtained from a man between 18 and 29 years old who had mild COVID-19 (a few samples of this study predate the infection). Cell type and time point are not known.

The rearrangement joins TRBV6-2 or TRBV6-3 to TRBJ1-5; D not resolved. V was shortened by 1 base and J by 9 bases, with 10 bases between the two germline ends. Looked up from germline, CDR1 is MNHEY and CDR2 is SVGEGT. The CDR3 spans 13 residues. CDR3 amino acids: CASSYFAIRPQHF. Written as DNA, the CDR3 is TGTGCCAGCAGTTACTTTGCAATCCGGCCCCAGCATTTT.

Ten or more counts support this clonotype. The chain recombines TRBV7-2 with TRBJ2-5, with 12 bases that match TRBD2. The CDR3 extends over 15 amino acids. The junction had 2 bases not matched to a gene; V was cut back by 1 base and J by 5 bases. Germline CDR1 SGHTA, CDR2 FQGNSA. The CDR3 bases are TGTGCCAGCAGCTTAGACGGGACTAGCGGGGAGACCCAGTACTTC. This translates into CASSLDGTSGETQYF.

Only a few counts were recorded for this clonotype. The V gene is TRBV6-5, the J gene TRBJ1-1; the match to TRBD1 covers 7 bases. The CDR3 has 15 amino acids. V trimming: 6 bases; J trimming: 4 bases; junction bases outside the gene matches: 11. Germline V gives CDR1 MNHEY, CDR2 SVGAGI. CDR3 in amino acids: CASRALRGTATEAFF. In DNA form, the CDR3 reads TGTGCCAGCAGGGCACTCAGGGGGACCGCCACTGAAGCTTTCTTT.

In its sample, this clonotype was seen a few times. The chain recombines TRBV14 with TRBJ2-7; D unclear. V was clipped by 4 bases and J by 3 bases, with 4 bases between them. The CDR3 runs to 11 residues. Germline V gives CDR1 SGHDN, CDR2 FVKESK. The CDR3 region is CASSRFYEQYF. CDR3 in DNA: TGTGCCAGCAGCCGTTTCTACGAGCAGTACTTC.

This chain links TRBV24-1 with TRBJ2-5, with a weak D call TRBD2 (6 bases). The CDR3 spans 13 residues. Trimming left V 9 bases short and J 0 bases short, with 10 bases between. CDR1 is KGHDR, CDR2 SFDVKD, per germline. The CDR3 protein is CATSGTHQETQYF. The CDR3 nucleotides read TGTGCCACCTCCGGGACTCACCAAGAGACCCAGTACTTC.

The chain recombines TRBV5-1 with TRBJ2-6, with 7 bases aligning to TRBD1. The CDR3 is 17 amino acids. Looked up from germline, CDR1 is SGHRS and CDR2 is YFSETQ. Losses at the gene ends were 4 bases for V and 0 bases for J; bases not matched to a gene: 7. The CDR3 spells CASSPTNRGSGANVLTF. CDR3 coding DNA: TGCGCCAGCAGCCCAACTAACAGGGGCTCTGGGGCCAACGTCCTGACTTTC.

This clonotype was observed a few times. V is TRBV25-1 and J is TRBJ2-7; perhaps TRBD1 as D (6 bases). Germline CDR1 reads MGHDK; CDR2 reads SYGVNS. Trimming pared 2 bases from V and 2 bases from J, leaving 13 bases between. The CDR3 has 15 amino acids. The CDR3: CASSEPRTVTYEQYV. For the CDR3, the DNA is TGTGCCAGCAGTGAACCCCGGACAGTTACCTACGAGCAGTACGTC.

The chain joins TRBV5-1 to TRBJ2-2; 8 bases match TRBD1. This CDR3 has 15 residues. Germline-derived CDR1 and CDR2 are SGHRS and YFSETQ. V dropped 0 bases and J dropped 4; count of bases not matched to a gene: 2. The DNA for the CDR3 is TGCGCCAGCAGCTTGGGGACAGGGATCACCGGGGAGCTGTTTTTT. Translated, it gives CASSLGTGITGELFF.

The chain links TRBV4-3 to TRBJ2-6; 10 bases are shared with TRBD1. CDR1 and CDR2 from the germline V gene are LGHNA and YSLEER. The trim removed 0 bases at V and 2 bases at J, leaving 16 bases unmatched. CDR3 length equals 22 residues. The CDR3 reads CASSQELGTGASPLTGANVLTF. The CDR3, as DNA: TGCGCCAGCAGCCAAGAGCTTGGGACAGGGGCTTCTCCCCTAACTGGGGCCAACGTCCTGACTTTC.

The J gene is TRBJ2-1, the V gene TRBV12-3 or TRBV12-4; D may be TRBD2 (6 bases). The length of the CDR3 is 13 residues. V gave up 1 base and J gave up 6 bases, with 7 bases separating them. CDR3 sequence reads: CASSLGDFNEQFF. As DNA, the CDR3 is TGTGCCAGCAGTTTAGGGGACTTCAATGAGCAGTTCTTC.

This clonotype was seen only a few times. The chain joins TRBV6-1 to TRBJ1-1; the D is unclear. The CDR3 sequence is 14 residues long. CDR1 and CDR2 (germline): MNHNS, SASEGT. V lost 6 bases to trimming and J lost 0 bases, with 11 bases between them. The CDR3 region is CASRPEYMNTEAFF. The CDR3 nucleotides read TGTGCCAGCAGACCAGAGTACATGAACACTGAAGCTTTCTTT.

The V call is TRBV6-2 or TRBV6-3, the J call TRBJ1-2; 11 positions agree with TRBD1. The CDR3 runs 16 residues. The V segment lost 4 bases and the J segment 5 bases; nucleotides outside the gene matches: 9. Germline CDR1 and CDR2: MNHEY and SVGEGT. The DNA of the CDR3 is TGTGCCAGCAGTTCGCGGACAGGGGGCGAGGAATATGGCTACACCTTC. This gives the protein CASSSRTGGEEYGYTF.

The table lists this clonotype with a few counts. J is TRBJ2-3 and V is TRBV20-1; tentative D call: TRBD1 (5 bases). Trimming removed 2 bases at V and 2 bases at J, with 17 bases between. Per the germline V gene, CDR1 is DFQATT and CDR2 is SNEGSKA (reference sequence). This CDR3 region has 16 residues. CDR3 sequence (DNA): TGCAGTGCTAGACTTCCGACAGCCCCGGCCACAGATACGCAGTATTTT. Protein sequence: CSARLPTAPATDTQYF.

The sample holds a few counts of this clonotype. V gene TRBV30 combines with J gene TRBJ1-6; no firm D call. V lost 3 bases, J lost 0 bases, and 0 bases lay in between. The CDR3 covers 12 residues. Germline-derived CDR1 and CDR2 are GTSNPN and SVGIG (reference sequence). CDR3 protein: CAWSSYNSPLHF. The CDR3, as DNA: TGTGCCTGGAGCTCCTATAATTCACCCCTCCACTTT.

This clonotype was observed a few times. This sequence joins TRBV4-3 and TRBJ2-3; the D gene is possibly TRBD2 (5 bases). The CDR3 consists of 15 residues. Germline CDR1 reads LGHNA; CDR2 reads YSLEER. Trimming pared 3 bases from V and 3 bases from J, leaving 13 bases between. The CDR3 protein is CASSQAGPGTDTQYF. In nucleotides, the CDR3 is TGCGCCAGCAGCCAGGCCGGACCGGGGACAGATACGCAGTATTTT.

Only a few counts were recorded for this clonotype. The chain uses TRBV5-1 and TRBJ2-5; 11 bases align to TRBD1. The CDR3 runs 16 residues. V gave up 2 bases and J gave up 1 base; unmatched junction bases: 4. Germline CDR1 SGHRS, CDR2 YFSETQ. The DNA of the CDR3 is TGCGCCAGCAGCTTAGGGACAGGGGGTTCCCAAGAGACCCAGTACTTC. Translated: CASSLGTGGSQETQYF.